What follows are 28 T cell receptor beta chains derived from one specimen sequenced in a study of T cells in Graves' hyperthyroidism and ophthalmopathy. The CDR3 regions of TCR beta were amplified from RNA transcripts. Carried out on the TCR CDR3, a first-round RT-PCR used the HTBI primer set. TCRdb redid the calling of the multiplex PCR reads with MiXCR, one entry per CDR3 protein. The repertoire holds over 650,000 distinct CDR3 sequences, just under 45% seen once, with less than 8.5% in the top ten. The sequenced sample consisted of peripheral blood or thyroid tissue (not recorded which). These receptors were taken from an adult man with Graves' disease, either hyperthyroidism or ophthalmopathy (not recorded which).

V and J are TRBV10-3 and TRBJ1-2; no clear D gene. V was trimmed by 11 bases and J by 3 bases, leaving 10 bases between them. Germline lookup yields CDR1 ENHRY and CDR2 SYGVKD. This CDR3 spans 11 amino acids. This CDR3 is CASAGYYGYTF. The CDR3 DNA is TGTGCCTCCGCGGGGTACTATGGCTACACCTTC.

This clonotype was counted between two and nine times. This sequence may be a read error, since a much larger clone differs from it by one base. This chain connects TRBV29-1 to TRBJ1-5; weak D call: TRBD1 (5 bases). Germline V CDR1 and CDR2: SQVTM, ANQGSEA. Trimming removed 7 bases from V and 0 bases from J, with 10 bases in between. The CDR3 is made up of 13 amino acids. CDR3 coding DNA: TGCAGCGCACGGGACGGTAGCAATCAGCCCCAGCATTTT. Amino acid sequence: CSARDGSNQPQHF.

This clonotype was seen a few times. This rearrangement joins TRBV20-1 to TRBJ1-1, with D uncertain. The V and J ends lost 7 bases and 1 base respectively, with 7 bases between them. The germline V gene has CDR1 DFQATT and CDR2 SNEGSKA (reference sequence). The CDR3 is made up of 11 amino acids. For the CDR3, the DNA is TGCAGTGATCGATGGAACACTGAAGCTTTCTTT. Protein sequence: CSDRWNTEAFF.

CDR3 bases: TGCGCCAGCAGCTTGGCGGGCGCGCAACGGACATCTGGAAACACCATATATTTT. This sequence encodes CASSLAGAQRTSGNTIYF. The rearrangement links TRBV5-1 to TRBJ1-3, with D perhaps TRBD1 (5 bases). This CDR3 has 18 residues. The V end lost 0 bases, the J end lost 1 base, and 17 bases lay between the germline ends. Germline values: CDR1 SGHRS, CDR2 YFSETQ.

This sequence joins TRBV2 and TRBJ2-7, with D perhaps TRBD1 or TRBD2 (6 bases each). V gave up 6 bases and J gave up 4 bases, with 22 bases separating them. The CDR3 loop spans 16 amino acids. Germline CDR1 reads SNHLY; CDR2 reads FYNNEI. The CDR3 DNA is TGTGCCAGCAGCCCCCTGTATAGGGGGGCTGGTTACGAGCAGTACTTC. It yields the protein CASSPLYRGAGYEQYF.

There are a few counts of this clonotype. The rearrangement uses TRBV11-3 and TRBJ1-1; a weak D match, TRBD1 (6 bases). The CDR3 sequence is 17 residues long. With 5 bases removed from V and 0 bases from J, the gap between germline ends came to 19 bases. CDR1 and CDR2 (germline): SGHNT, YENEEA. The CDR3 region is CASSTAYSGGMNTEAFF. In DNA form, the CDR3 reads TGTGCCAGCAGCACAGCGTACTCCGGGGGCATGAACACTGAAGCTTTCTTT.

To note about this clonotype: The junction shows a germline mismatch at one end, possibly a read error. V is TRBV10-3 and J is TRBJ1-2; D not certain. The CDR3 is 14 amino acids. The V gene's germline CDR1 is ENHRY and CDR2 SYGVKD. The CDR3 DNA follows: TGTGCCAGCAGTTATTCTCCCAGACGGGGTGGCTACACCTTC. It yields the protein CASSYSPRRGGYTF.

This clonotype showed up many times. The chain recombines TRBV25-1 with TRBJ1-6, with no clear D. CDR1 and CDR2 from the germline V gene are MGHDK and SYGVNS. Trimming removed 5 bases from V and 7 bases from J, with 18 bases in between. This CDR3 has 16 residues. CDR3 sequence reads: CASSPSKWLRNSPLHF. CDR3 sequence (DNA): TGTGCCAGCAGTCCAAGCAAATGGTTAAGGAATTCACCCCTCCACTTT.

The chain employs TRBV5-4 and TRBJ2-5, with 8 bases lining up with TRBD2. This CDR3 spans 14 amino acids. The trim removed 7 bases at V and 5 bases at J, leaving 10 bases unmatched. In germline, CDR1 is SGHNT, CDR2 YYREEE (reference sequence). The CDR3 sequence: CASSMGGRRETQYF. The CDR3 nucleotides are TGTGCCAGCTCTATGGGCGGGAGGAGGGAGACCCAGTACTTC.

On this clonotype: This clone may be a read error of a much larger clone one base away. This chain's CDR3 is CASSLGGRAGETQYF. The CDR3 DNA follows: TGTGCCAGCAGCTTAGGGGGCAGGGCGGGAGAGACCCAGTACTTC. The chain employs TRBV7-2 and TRBJ2-5; D possibly uses TRBD1 or TRBD2 (5 bases each). Per germline, CDR1 SGHTA and CDR2 FQGNSA. V lost 1 base to trimming and J lost 4 bases, with 13 bases between them. The CDR3 runs 15 residues.

This clonotype has a handful of counts. The rearrangement links TRBV2 to TRBJ2-7; 7 bases fit TRBD1. The J segment lost 0 bases and the V segment lost 6 bases, leaving 11 bases of the junction unmatched. Germline assignment: CDR1 SNHLY and CDR2 FYNNEI. The CDR3 has 16 residues. CDR3 nucleotide sequence: TGTGCCAGCAGCCTTAGACAGGGTTCGTTCTCCTACGAGCAGTACTTC. Its protein product is CASSLRQGSFSYEQYF. The variable domain in full, with the rest retrieved from reference TRBV2 and TRBJ2-7, is EPEVTQTPSHQVTQMGQEVILRCVPISNHLYFYWYRQILGQKVEFLVSFYNNEISEKSEIFDDQFSVERPDGSNFTLKIRSTKLEDSAMYFCASSLRQGSFSYEQYFGPGTRLTVT.

Many counts were recorded for this clonotype. The V call is TRBV5-1, the J call TRBJ2-6; a possible D gene is TRBD2 (6 bases). The length of the CDR3 is 16 residues. The ends were cut back, 0 bases at V and 2 bases at J, with 9 bases in the middle. Germline lookup yields CDR1 SGHRS and CDR2 YFSETQ. The CDR3 DNA reads TGCGCCAGCAGCTTGGATGGCGGGGCTGGGGCCAACGTCCTGACTTTC. Encoded protein: CASSLDGGAGANVLTF.

This chain links TRBV24-1 with TRBJ1-5; D call uncertain. Germline V gene data show CDR1 as KGHDR and CDR2 as SFDVKD. Trimming removed 3 bases at V and 0 bases at J, with 2 bases between. CDR3 length: 13 amino acids. CDR3 in amino acids: CATSDLSNQPQHF. The CDR3 nucleotides read TGTGCCACCAGTGATCTTAGCAATCAGCCCCAGCATTTT.

This chain joins TRBV20-1 and TRBJ1-6, with D unclear. V lost 1 base, J lost 0 bases, and 10 bases lay in between. This CDR3 has 16 residues. Germline CDR1 is DFQATT and CDR2 is SNEGSKA (reference sequence). CDR3 nucleotides: TGCAGTGCTAGAGTGGGGAGGGCCTCCTATAATTCACCCCTCCACTTT. It encodes CSARVGRASYNSPLHF.

This clonotype has a count of ten or more. Sequence at one end of the junction differs from germline and may be a read error. The gene calls are TRBV19 and TRBJ1-2, with D possibly TRBD1 on 6 matching bases. CDR3 length equals 11 residues. The germline V gene encodes CDR1 LNHDA and CDR2 SQIVND (reference sequence). The CDR3 DNA reads as TGTGCCAGCAGTACAGGGTACGGCTACACCTTC. Its translation: CASSTGYGYTF.

This clonotype was recorded at least ten times. This chain uses TRBV29-1 with TRBJ2-5; tentatively, D is TRBD1 or TRBD2 (6 bases each). CDR3 length: 13 amino acids. Deletions cut 4 bases from V and 5 bases from J, with 14 bases between. CDR1 and CDR2 (germline): SQVTM, ANQGSEA. The CDR3 nucleotides are TGCAGCGTTGGTGAGGGGGGCCAGGAGACCCAGTACTTC. It codes for CSVGEGGQETQYF.

The chain has TRBV5-1 and TRBJ1-1, with 8 bases identical to TRBD1. V gave up 0 bases and J gave up 3 bases; unmatched junction bases: 4. Per germline, CDR1 SGHRS and CDR2 YFSETQ. This CDR3 region has 15 residues. The CDR3 nucleotides read TGCGCCAGCAGCTTGGGTGTGACAGGGGACACTGAAGCTTTCTTT. Protein: CASSLGVTGDTEAFF.

In this sample, this clonotype turned up many times. J is TRBJ1-1 and V is TRBV7-9, with D uncertain. V was clipped by 8 bases and J by 4 bases, with 11 bases between them. The CDR3 loop spans 12 amino acids. The germline V gene has CDR1 SEHNR and CDR2 FQNEAQ (reference sequence). CDR3 nucleotides: TGTGCCAGCTCGCCATCAGGCACTGAAGCTTTCTTT. It yields the protein CASSPSGTEAFF. Filled out from reference TRBV7-9 and TRBJ1-1, the complete variable domain reads DTGVSQNPRHKITKRGQNVTFRCDPISEHNRLYWYRQTLGQGPEFLTYFQNEAQLEKSRLLSDRFSAERPKGSFSTLEIQRTEQGDSAMYLCASSPSGTEAFFGQGTRLTVV.

The J gene is TRBJ2-7, the V gene TRBV10-3; D is perhaps TRBD2 (5 bases). The germline V gene encodes CDR1 ENHRY and CDR2 SYGVKD. Trimming removed 0 bases from V and 5 bases from J, with 11 bases in between. CDR3 length equals 14 residues. CDR3 bases: TGTGCCATCAGTGAGTCGTCGGGAAGCAACGAGCAGTACTTC. Amino acids: CAISESSGSNEQYF.

J is TRBJ2-7 and V is TRBV6-1, with D perhaps TRBD1 or TRBD2 (5 bases each). V was cut by 11 bases and J by 7 bases, with 21 bases left in between. The germline V gene encodes CDR1 MNHNS and CDR2 SASEGT. CDR3 length: 13 amino acids. As DNA, the CDR3 is TGTGCCGTCCGCGCACATGGGACCGGGGAGCAGTACTTC. It translates to CAVRAHGTGEQYF.

Comment on this clonotype: A read error may produce the germline difference seen at one junction end. This chain connects TRBV7-8 to TRBJ1-2; tentative D call: TRBD1 (5 bases). Germline V CDR1 and CDR2: SGHVS, FQNEAQ. The CDR3 consists of 16 residues. Here the CDR3 reads CASGPSFGHTNYGYTF. CDR3 bases: TGCGCCAGCGGCCCCTCGTTCGGACATACTAACTATGGCTACACCTTC.

The CDR3 sequence: CASSKPGTRGDEQYF. The CDR3 bases are TGCGCCAGCAGCAAACCCGGGACTAGAGGGGACGAGCAGTACTTC. The chain recombines TRBV5-1 with TRBJ2-7, with 8 nucleotides matching TRBD2. Germline V gene sequence: CDR1 SGHRS, CDR2 YFSETQ. With V trimmed by 4 bases and J by 5 bases, 11 bases remained unmatched. The CDR3 is 15 residues long.

This chain links TRBV2 with TRBJ2-7; D not certain. Per germline, CDR1 SNHLY and CDR2 FYNNEI. CDR3 length: 14 amino acids. Trimming stripped 4 bases from V and 3 bases from J, with 13 bases between. The CDR3 loop reads CASSVEGNYYEQYF. In DNA form, the CDR3 reads TGTGCCAGCAGTGTGGAAGGAAACTACTACGAGCAGTACTTC.

This clonotype showed up many times. V usage is TRBV7-3 and J usage is TRBJ1-6; D not resolved. This CDR3 contains 14 residues. Germline loops: CDR1 SGHTA, CDR2 FQGTGA. Trimming removed 4 bases from V and 10 bases from J, with 14 bases in between. CDR3 amino acids: CASSSNPQVSPLHF. In DNA, the CDR3 is TGTGCCAGCAGCTCAAATCCCCAGGTGTCACCCCTCCACTTT.

V and J are TRBV25-1 and TRBJ2-5; 8 bases match TRBD2. The CDR3 runs to 13 residues. Germline lookup yields CDR1 MGHDK and CDR2 SYGVNS. The ends lost 6 bases at V and 5 bases at J; junction bases unmatched: 5. The CDR3 region has the DNA TGTGCCAGCAGAGTGGCTAGCGGGGAGACCCAGTACTTC. It specifies CASRVASGETQYF.

This clonotype was seen repeatedly, ten times or more. This chain connects TRBV2 to TRBJ1-2; 7 bases match TRBD1. CDR1 is SNHLY, CDR2 FYNNEI, per germline. The trim removed 5 bases at V and 2 bases at J, leaving 5 bases unmatched. CDR3 length equals 14 residues. The CDR3 reads CASSPGQTNYGYTF. CDR3 coding DNA: TGTGCCAGCAGTCCGGGACAGACCAACTATGGCTACACCTTC.

The chain carries TRBV10-3 and TRBJ1-1, with TRBD1 as a possible D gene (6 bases). In germline, CDR1 is ENHRY, CDR2 SYGVKD. The V gene lost 11 bases and the J gene lost 4 bases, with 23 bases spanning the gap. The CDR3 consists of 15 residues. This CDR3 reads CAAWGGRLGSTEAFF. Written as DNA, the CDR3 is TGTGCCGCCTGGGGGGGGCGGCTAGGTAGCACTGAAGCTTTCTTT.

This clonotype was observed many times. The chain links TRBV2 to TRBJ1-5; D is perhaps TRBD1 (5 bases). The germline V gene has CDR1 SNHLY and CDR2 FYNNEI. This CDR3 has 13 residues. Trimming removed 4 bases at V and 6 bases at J, with 10 bases between. The CDR3 sequence is CASSAGPTQPQHF. CDR3 nucleotides: TGTGCCAGCAGTGCAGGGCCCACTCAGCCCCAGCATTTT.